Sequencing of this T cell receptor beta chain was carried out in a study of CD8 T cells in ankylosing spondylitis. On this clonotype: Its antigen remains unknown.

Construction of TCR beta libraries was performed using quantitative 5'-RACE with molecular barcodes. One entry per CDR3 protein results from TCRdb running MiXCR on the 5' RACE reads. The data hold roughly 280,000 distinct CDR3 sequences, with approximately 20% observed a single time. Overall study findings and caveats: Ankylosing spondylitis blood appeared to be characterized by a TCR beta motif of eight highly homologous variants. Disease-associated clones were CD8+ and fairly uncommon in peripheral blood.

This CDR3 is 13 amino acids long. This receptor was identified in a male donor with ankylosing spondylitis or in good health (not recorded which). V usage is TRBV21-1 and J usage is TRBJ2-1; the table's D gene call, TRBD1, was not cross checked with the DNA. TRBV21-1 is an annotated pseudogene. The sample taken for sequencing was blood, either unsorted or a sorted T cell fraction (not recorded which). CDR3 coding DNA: TGTGCCAGCAACCCGGTTGGGTACAATGAGCAGTTCTTC. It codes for CASNPVGYNEQFF.